This T cell receptor beta chain was obtained from a study of blood T cell repertoires in COVID-19. TCRdb keeps only in-frame clones here, not all; method: immunoSEQ multiplex PCR. The repertoire has 130,000 to 150,000 clones, 85% of them found once; the top ten carry about 3%. The sequenced material came from peripheral blood. The TCR sequence derives from a woman aged 40 to 55 with active or convalescent COVID-19.

As DNA, the CDR3 is TGTGCCAGCCGAGGGCACAGGGGGCGCAATCAGCCCCAGCATTTT. Translation: CASRGHRGRNQPQHF. This rearrangement joins TRBV2 to TRBJ1-5; 9 nucleotides line up with TRBD1. Germline V gives CDR1 SNHLY, CDR2 FYNNEI. Trimming removed 8 bases from V and 2 bases from J; junction bases left unmatched: 7. This CDR3 is 15 amino acids long.